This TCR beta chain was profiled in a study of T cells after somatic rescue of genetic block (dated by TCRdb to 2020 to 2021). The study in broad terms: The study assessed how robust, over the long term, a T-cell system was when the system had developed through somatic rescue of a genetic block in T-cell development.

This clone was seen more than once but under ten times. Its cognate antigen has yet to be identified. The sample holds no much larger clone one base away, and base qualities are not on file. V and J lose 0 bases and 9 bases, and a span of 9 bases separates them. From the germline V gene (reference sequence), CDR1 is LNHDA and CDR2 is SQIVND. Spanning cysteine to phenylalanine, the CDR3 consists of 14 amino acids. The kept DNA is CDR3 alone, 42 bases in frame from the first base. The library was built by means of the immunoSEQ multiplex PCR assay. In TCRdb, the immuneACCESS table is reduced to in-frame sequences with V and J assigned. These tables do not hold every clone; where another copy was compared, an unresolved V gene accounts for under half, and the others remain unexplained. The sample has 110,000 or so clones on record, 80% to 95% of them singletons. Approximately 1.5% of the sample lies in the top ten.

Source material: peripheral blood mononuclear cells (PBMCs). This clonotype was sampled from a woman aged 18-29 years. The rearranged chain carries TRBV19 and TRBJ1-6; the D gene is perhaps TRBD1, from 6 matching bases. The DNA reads TGTGCCAGTAGTATAGAGGGGGCTCGTTCACCCCTCCACTTT. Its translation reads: CASSIEGARSPLHF.